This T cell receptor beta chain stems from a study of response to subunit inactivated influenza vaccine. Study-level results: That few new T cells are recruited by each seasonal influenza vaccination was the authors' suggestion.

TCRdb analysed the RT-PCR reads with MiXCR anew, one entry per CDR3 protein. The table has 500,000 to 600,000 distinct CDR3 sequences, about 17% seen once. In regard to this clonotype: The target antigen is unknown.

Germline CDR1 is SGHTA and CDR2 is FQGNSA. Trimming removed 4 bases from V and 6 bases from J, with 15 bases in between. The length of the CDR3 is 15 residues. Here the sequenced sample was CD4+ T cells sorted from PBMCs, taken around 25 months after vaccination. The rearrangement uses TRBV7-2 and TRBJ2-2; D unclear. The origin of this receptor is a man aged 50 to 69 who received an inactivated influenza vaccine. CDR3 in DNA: TGTGCCAGCAGCTCGCGACTGTCACGCGCCGGGGAGCTGTTTTTT. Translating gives CASSSRLSRAGELFF.